The 21 T cell receptor beta chains below all came from one sample that was sequenced in a study of T cells in localized non-small cell lung cancer. Method: immunoSEQ multiplex PCR; TCRdb's copy keeps in-frame clones and lacks some. This sample has thousands of clones; more than 35% occur once, and the top ten carry more than 9.5%. Material: lung tumor tissue, obtained before any cancer treatment. Receptor source: a male donor aged 60 or over with stage I squamous cell lung carcinoma.

The chain recombines TRBV30 with TRBJ2-5; 7 nucleotides match TRBD1. The CDR3 is 13 amino acids. J lost 5 bases, V lost 1 base, and 4 bases had no gene match. Germline loops: CDR1 GTSNPN, CDR2 SVGIG (reference sequence). CDR3 sequence: CAWSGDSRETQYF. For the CDR3, the DNA is TGTGCCTGGAGTGGGGACAGCCGGGAGACCCAGTACTTC. Looking up the rest from reference TRBV30 and TRBJ2-5 gives the full variable domain: SQTIHQWPATLVQPVGSPLSLECTVEGTSNPNLYWYRQAAGRGLQLLFYSVGIGQISSEVPQNLSASRPQDRQFILSSKKLLLSDSGFYLCAWSGDSRETQYFGPGTRLLVL.

The CDR3: CASSQTVGRPPDPSNQPQHF. Written as DNA, the CDR3 is TGCGCCAGCAGTCAAACCGTGGGGAGGCCTCCCGACCCTAGCAATCAGCCCCAGCATTTT. The rearrangement joins TRBV23-1 to TRBJ1-5; no definite D call. TRBV23-1 is assigned to the ORF class and has an uncertain function. The ends were cut back, 2 bases at V and 0 bases at J, with 23 bases in the middle. The CDR3 has 20 residues.

The chain has TRBV14 and TRBJ1-1, with TRBD1 as a possible D gene (6 bases). V was cut by 2 bases and J by 1 base, with 11 bases left in between. The V gene's germline CDR1 is SGHDN and CDR2 FVKESK. This CDR3 comprises 15 residues. Here the CDR3 reads CASSQFTGWNTEAFF. The CDR3 DNA reads as TGTGCCAGCAGCCAATTCACAGGGTGGAACACTGAAGCTTTCTTT. The full variable domain, its missing parts supplied by reference TRBV14 and TRBJ1-1, is EAGVTQFPSHSVIEKGQTVTLRCDPISGHDNLYWYRRVMGKEIKFLLHFVKESKQDESGMPNNRFLAERTGGTYSTLKVQPAELEDSGVYFCASSQFTGWNTEAFFGQGTRLTVV.

This rearrangement joins TRBV10-1 to TRBJ1-1; 8 bases line up with TRBD1. From germline, CDR1 is WNHNN and CDR2 SYGVQD (reference sequence). Trimming cost V 3 bases and J 4 bases; bases outside gene matches: 1. This CDR3 comprises 13 residues. This CDR3 is CASSEQGGTEAFF. CDR3 nucleotides: TGCGCCAGCAGTGAACAGGGGGGCACTGAAGCTTTCTTT.

With regard to this clone: The same CDR3 can be traced to other DNA sequences in this sample. The V and J genes are TRBV9 and TRBJ2-1; D may be TRBD1 or TRBD2 (5 bases each). V was clipped by 0 bases and J by 10 bases, with 8 bases between them. This CDR3 contains 12 residues. Germline values: CDR1 SGDLS, CDR2 YYNGEE. CDR3 DNA sequence: TGTGCCAGCAGCGTAGCCGAGGGGGAGCAGTTCTTC. Its protein is CASSVAEGEQFF.

The rearrangement joins TRBV5-1 to TRBJ1-1; D remains unclear. From germline, CDR1 is SGHRS and CDR2 YFSETQ. The V and J ends lost 5 bases and 0 bases respectively, with 14 bases between them. This CDR3 region has 15 residues. CDR3 in amino acids: CASRDPTPLNTEAFF. Written as DNA, the CDR3 is TGCGCCAGCAGGGATCCGACCCCCTTGAACACTGAAGCTTTCTTT.

The genes are TRBV19 and TRBJ1-2, with 8 bases that match TRBD1. The CDR3 runs 14 residues. Germline V gives CDR1 LNHDA, CDR2 SQIVND (reference sequence). The V segment lost 3 bases and the J segment 8 bases; nucleotides outside the gene matches: 8. The CDR3 reads CASSMGLGQAGYTF. The CDR3 DNA follows: TGTGCCAGTAGTATGGGTTTGGGACAGGCCGGCTACACCTTC.

The rearrangement joins TRBV1 to TRBJ1-5. TRBV1 is termed a pseudogene. The CDR3 runs 12 residues. CDR3 in amino acids: CTSSHLYQPQHF. The DNA for the CDR3 is TGCACCAGCAGCCATCTTTATCAGCCCCAGCATTTT.

The chain recombines TRBV5-1 with TRBJ2-1; 9 bases agree with TRBD2. V gave up 2 bases and J gave up 8 bases; unmatched junction bases: 8. In germline, CDR1 is SGHRS, CDR2 YFSETQ. The CDR3 runs to 15 residues. CDR3 nucleotides: TGCGCCAGCAGCTTTAGCGGGAGAACCGGGGATGAGCAGTTCTTC. Translation: CASSFSGRTGDEQFF.

The V and J genes are TRBV6-8 and TRBJ1-1, with D possibly matching TRBD1 (5 bases). The germline gives CDR1 MNHGY, CDR2 SAAAGT. Trimming removed 3 bases from V and 7 bases from J, with 9 bases in between. CDR3 length: 12 residues. The CDR3 loop reads CASSYPGGEAFF. The DNA of the CDR3 is TGTGCCAGCAGTTATCCGGGGGGTGAAGCTTTCTTT.

The chain has TRBV19 and TRBJ2-3; a possible D gene is TRBD2 (6 bases). The V end lost 5 bases, the J end lost 2 bases, and 8 bases lay between the germline ends. The CDR3 spans 13 residues. Germline CDR1 reads LNHDA; CDR2 reads SQIVND (reference sequence). CDR3 protein: CASSWTITDTQYF. The CDR3 nucleotides read TGTGCCAGTAGTTGGACTATCACAGATACGCAGTATTTT. The full variable domain, rest sourced from reference TRBV19 and TRBJ2-3, is DGGITQSPKYLFRKEGQNVTLSCEQNLNHDAMYWYRQDPGQGLRLIYYSQIVNDFQKGDIAEGYSVSREKKESFPLTVTSAQKNPTAFYLCASSWTITDTQYFGPGTRLTVL.

V usage is TRBV18 and J usage is TRBJ2-7, with 7 bases matching TRBD1. The junction had 6 bases not matched to a gene; V was cut back by 1 base and J by 6 bases. CDR1 is KGHSH and CDR2 is LQKENI in the germline V gene. The CDR3 consists of 14 residues. CDR3 DNA sequence: TGTGCCAGCTCACCACGACAGGGCCCTAGCGAGCAGTACTTC. This gives the protein CASSPRQGPSEQYF. Looking up the rest from reference TRBV18 and TRBJ2-7 gives the full variable domain: NAGVMQNPRHLVRRRGQEARLRCSPMKGHSHVYWYRQLPEEGLKFMVYLQKENIIDESGMPKERFSAEFPKEGPSILRIQQVVRGDSAAYFCASSPRQGPSEQYFGPGTRLTVT.

The gene calls are TRBV11-3 and TRBJ2-5; 9 bases are shared with TRBD1. This CDR3 comprises 15 residues. V dropped 6 bases and J dropped 4; count of bases not matched to a gene: 9. Germline assignment: CDR1 SGHNT and CDR2 YENEEA. CDR3 sequence reads: CASRPPGQGGETQYF. The CDR3 nucleotides read TGTGCCAGCAGACCTCCGGGACAGGGAGGAGAGACCCAGTACTTC. The full variable domain, with the rest looked up from reference TRBV11-3 and TRBJ2-5, is EAGVVQSPRYKIIEKKQPVAFWCNPISGHNTLYWYLQNLGQGPELLIRYENEEAVDDSQLPKDRFSAERLKGVDSTLKIQPAELGDSAVYLCASRPPGQGGETQYFGPGTRLLVL.

The chain carries TRBV28 and TRBJ2-7; possible D gene TRBD1, 6 bases. V lost 6 bases and J lost 6, with 15 bases in between. Germline lookup yields CDR1 MDHEN and CDR2 SYDVKM. This CDR3 is built from 13 residues. CDR3 sequence (DNA): TGTGCCAGCAGCAGGGACATGGTCTCCGAGCAGTACTTC. As protein: CASSRDMVSEQYF. Variable domain in full (rest from reference TRBV28 and TRBJ2-7): DVKVTQSSRYLVKRTGEKVFLECVQDMDHENMFWYRQDPGLGLRLIYFSYDVKMKEKGDIPEGYSVSREKKERFSLILESASTNQTSMYLCASSRDMVSEQYFGPGTRLTVT.

The V call is TRBV2, the J call TRBJ2-7; D perhaps matches TRBD2 (6 bases). This CDR3 spans 17 amino acids. Trimming took off 4 bases at V and 0 bases at J, with 19 bases between the two ends. Germline loops: CDR1 SNHLY, CDR2 FYNNEI. The CDR3 is CASSAIQGLTISYEQYF. CDR3 DNA: TGTGCCAGCAGTGCCATCCAGGGACTTACTATCTCCTACGAGCAGTACTTC.

The chain joins TRBV9 to TRBJ1-1; 7 bases are a match to TRBD1. The CDR3 extends over 12 amino acids. V gave up 9 bases and J gave up 5 bases; unmatched junction bases: 7. Germline CDR1 SGDLS, CDR2 YYNGEE. The CDR3 nucleotides read TGTGCCAAAAGGACAGGAGGGACTGAAGCTTTCTTT. It yields the protein CAKRTGGTEAFF.

The J gene is TRBJ1-3, the V gene TRBV18; D is uncertain. CDR3 length: 15 amino acids. Germline CDR1 reads KGHSH; CDR2 reads LQKENI. Deletions cut 3 bases from V and 0 bases from J, with 9 bases between. CDR3 bases: TGTGCCAGCTCACCGGGGAGCTCCTCTGGAAACACCATATATTTT. It is translated as CASSPGSSSGNTIYF.

The chain has TRBV5-1 and TRBJ1-4; possible D gene TRBD1, 5 bases. Trimming removed 5 bases from V and 2 bases from J, with 10 bases in between. The CDR3 loop spans 14 amino acids. CDR1 and CDR2 from the germline V gene are SGHRS and YFSETQ. In nucleotides, the CDR3 is TGCGCCAGCAGGGCAGGGTTGACTAATGAAAAACTGTTTTTT. This encodes CASRAGLTNEKLFF.

V is TRBV18 and J is TRBJ1-4; no reliable D call. V was trimmed by 6 bases and J by 3 bases, leaving 11 bases between them. The CDR3 loop spans 14 amino acids. Germline V gene lookup returns CDR1 KGHSH and CDR2 LQKENI. The CDR3 region has the DNA TGTGCCAGCTCCCTCGGGGTTGCTAATGAAAAACTGTTTTTT. Translation: CASSLGVANEKLFF.

This clone has more than one count but fewer than ten. This chain connects TRBV11-3 to TRBJ2-3, with D possibly being TRBD1 or TRBD2 (6 bases each). The V gene lost 1 base and the J gene lost 11 bases, with 16 bases spanning the gap. CDR1 and CDR2 from the germline V gene are SGHNT and YENEEA. CDR3 length: 14 amino acids. Written as DNA, the CDR3 is TGTGCCAGCAGCTTAGGGCAGGGGACCGGGAGGCAGTATTTT. Protein sequence: CASSLGQGTGRQYF.

The chain uses TRBV18 and TRBJ2-6; 8 bases map to TRBD1. The germline CDR1 and CDR2 sequences are KGHSH and LQKENI. Losses at the gene ends were 4 bases for V and 0 bases for J; bases not matched to a gene: 5. CDR3 length: 17 residues. CDR3 DNA: TGTGCCAGCTCACGAGACAGGGGAGGCTCTGGGGCCAACGTCCTGACTTTC. Its translation: CASSRDRGGSGANVLTF.